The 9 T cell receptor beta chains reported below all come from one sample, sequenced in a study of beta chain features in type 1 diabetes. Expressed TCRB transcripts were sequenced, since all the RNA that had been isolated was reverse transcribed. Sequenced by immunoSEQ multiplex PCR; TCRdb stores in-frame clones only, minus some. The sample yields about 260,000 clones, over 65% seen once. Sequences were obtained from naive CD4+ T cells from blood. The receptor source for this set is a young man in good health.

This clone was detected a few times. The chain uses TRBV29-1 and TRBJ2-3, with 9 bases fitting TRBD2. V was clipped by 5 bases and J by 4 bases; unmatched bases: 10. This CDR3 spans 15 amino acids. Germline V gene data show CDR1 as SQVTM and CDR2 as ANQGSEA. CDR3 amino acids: CSVNGAGGPSDTQYF. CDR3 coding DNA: TGCAGCGTTAACGGGGCGGGAGGGCCATCAGATACGCAGTATTTT.

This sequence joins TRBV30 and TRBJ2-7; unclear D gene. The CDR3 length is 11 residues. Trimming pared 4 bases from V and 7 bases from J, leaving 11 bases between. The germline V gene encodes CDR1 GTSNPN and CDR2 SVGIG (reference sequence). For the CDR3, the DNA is TGTGCCTGGACGGGCTGGGTTGAGCAGTACTTC. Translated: CAWTGWVEQYF.

CDR3 coding DNA: TGTGCCTGGAGCGCCTTGAACACCGGGGAGCTGTTTTTT. Encoded protein: CAWSALNTGELFF. The chain links TRBV30 to TRBJ2-2; D unclear. Germline assignment: CDR1 GTSNPN and CDR2 SVGIG (reference sequence). This CDR3 has 13 residues. Trimming removed 3 bases at V and 1 base at J, with 6 bases between. Combining the CDR3 with reference TRBV30 and TRBJ2-2 gives the whole variable domain SQTIHQWPATLVQPVGSPLSLECTVEGTSNPNLYWYRQAAGRGLQLLFYSVGIGQISSEVPQNLSASRPQDRQFILSSKKLLLSDSGFYLCAWSALNTGELFFGEGSRLTVL.

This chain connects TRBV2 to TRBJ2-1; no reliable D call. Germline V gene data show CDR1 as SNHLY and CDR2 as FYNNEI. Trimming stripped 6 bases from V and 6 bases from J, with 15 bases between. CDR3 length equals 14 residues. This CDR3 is CASSRSTVGNEQFF. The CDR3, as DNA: TGTGCCAGCAGCCGGTCGACGGTTGGCAATGAGCAGTTCTTC. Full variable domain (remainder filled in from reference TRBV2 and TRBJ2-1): EPEVTQTPSHQVTQMGQEVILRCVPISNHLYFYWYRQILGQKVEFLVSFYNNEISEKSEIFDDQFSVERPDGSNFTLKIRSTKLEDSAMYFCASSRSTVGNEQFFGPGTRLTVL.

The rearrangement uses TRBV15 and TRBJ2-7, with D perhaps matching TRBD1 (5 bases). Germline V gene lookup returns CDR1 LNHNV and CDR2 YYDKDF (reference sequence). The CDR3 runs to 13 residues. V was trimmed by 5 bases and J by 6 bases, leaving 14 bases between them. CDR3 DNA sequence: TGTGCCACCAGCCCGACAGTCTTAGGCGAGCAGTACTTC. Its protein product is CATSPTVLGEQYF. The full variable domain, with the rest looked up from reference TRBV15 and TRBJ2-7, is DAMVIQNPRYQVTQFGKPVTLSCSQTLNHNVMYWYQQKSSQAPKLLFHYYDKDFNNEADTPDNFQSRRPNTSFCFLDIRSPGLGDTAMYLCATSPTVLGEQYFGPGTRLTVT.

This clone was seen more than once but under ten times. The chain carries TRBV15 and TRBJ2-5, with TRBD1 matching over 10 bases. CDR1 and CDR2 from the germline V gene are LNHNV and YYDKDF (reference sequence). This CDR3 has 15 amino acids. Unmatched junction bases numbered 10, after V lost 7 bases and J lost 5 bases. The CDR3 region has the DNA TGTGCCACCACCCTAGACAGGGGGCAGTGGGAGACCCAGTACTTC. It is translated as CATTLDRGQWETQYF.

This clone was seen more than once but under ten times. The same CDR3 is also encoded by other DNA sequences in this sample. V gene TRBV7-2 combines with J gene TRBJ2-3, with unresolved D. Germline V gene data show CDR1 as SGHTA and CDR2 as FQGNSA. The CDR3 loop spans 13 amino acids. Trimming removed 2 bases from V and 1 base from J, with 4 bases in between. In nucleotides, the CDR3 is TGTGCCAGCAGCTTAAGCGGCACAGATACGCAGTATTTT. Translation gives CASSLSGTDTQYF. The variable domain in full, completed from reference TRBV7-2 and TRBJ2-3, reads GAGVSQSPSNKVTEKGKDVELRCDPISGHTALYWYRQSLGQGLEFLIYFQGNSAPDKSGLPSDRFSAERTGGSVSTLTIQRTQQEDSAVYLCASSLSGTDTQYFGPGTRLTVL.

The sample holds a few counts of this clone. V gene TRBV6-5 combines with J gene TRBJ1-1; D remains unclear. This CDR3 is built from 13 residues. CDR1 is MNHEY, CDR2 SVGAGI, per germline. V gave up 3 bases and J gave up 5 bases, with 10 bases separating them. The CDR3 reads CASSYSAWTEAFF. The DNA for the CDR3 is TGTGCCAGCAGTTATTCCGCATGGACTGAAGCTTTCTTT.

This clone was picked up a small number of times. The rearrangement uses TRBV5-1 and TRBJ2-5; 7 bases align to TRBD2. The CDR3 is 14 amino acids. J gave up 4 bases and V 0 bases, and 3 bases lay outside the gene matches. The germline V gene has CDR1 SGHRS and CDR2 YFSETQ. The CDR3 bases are TGCGCCAGCAGCTTGGGCCGGGAGGCAGAGACCCAGTACTTC. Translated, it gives CASSLGREAETQYF.